The rows below give T cell receptor beta chains drawn from one sample of a study of T cells after yellow fever vaccination. Each CDR3 protein gets one entry after TCRdb re-called the 5' RACE reads with MiXCR. The sample lists approximately 250,000 distinct CDR3 sequences; around 4.9% were seen once. The sample here was CD4+ T cells sorted from PBMCs, taken on the day of the yellow fever booster vaccination. Receptors originate from a young man who received the YFV17D yellow fever vaccine. Both conserved end residues are part of each CDR3. The order of the fields is V gene, J gene, clone size, CDR3 protein. A clone size is listed for some rows: how often the clone was seen (once, few, many), or a class if it is expanded.

TRBV5-1	TRBJ2-1	many	CASSLGDFNEQFF
TRBV4-3	TRBJ1-2	many	CASSQDRERSNYGYTF
TRBV4-1	TRBJ1-2	many	CASSQPSRTGGYGYTF
TRBV6-5	TRBJ2-5	many	CASIDPGAGGETQYF
TRBV4-3	TRBJ1-2	NA	CASSHSPYGYTF
TRBV12-3/TRBV12-4	TRBJ2-1	many	CASRLPRGEQFF
TRBV5-1	TRBJ2-3	many	CASARDRGTDTQYF
TRBV7-9	TRBJ1-1	NA	CASSLVGQGNDEAFF
TRBV5-1	TRBJ1-4	NA	CASSLYTSATNEKLFF
TRBV4-3	TRBJ2-1	many	CASSQTTGVTDEQFF
TRBV7-2	TRBJ2-2	NA	CASSLVALGELFF
TRBV7-9	TRBJ2-7	NA	CASSPRETELDRYEQYF
TRBV5-6	TRBJ2-3	NA	CASSLLAGTSGTDTQYF
TRBV3-1	TRBJ2-5	few	CASSQEWILQETQYF
TRBV20-1	TRBJ2-1	many	CSAYRGLVNEQFF
TRBV6-6	TRBJ1-1	NA	CASSWLGTENTEAFF
TRBV7-2	TRBJ1-1	many	CASSLRTVNTEAFF
TRBV6-2/TRBV6-3	TRBJ2-2	many	CASTLPGGWPGELFF
TRBV5-1	TRBJ2-3	few	CASSRQGRWTDTQYF
TRBV5-1	TRBJ2-3	NA	CASRSGGSTDTQYF
TRBV20-1	TRBJ2-5	many	CSARARRVQFGETQYF